A selection of T cell receptor beta chains follows, all from one sample in a study of blood T cell repertoires in COVID-19. The repertoire was sequenced with immunoSEQ multiplex PCR; TCRdb's copy has only in-frame clones and lacks some. In the table there are 140,000 to 150,000 clones, around 81% of which are singletons. The sample was peripheral blood. Receptors were obtained from a woman aged 45-59 years with acute or convalescent COVID-19. The conserved cysteine and the conserved F or W are not part of the CDR3 here. The order of the fields is J gene, V gene, CDR3 protein.

j_call: TRBJ2-7; v_call: TRBV7-8; cdr3_aa: ASSRRQVHEQY
j_call: TRBJ2-3; v_call: TRBV11-3; cdr3_aa: ASSLGSNRQY
j_call: TRBJ2-7; v_call: TRBV3-1/TRBV3-2; cdr3_aa: ASRQGENYEQY
j_call: TRBJ1-3; v_call: TRBV2; cdr3_aa: ASSLTRRFSSGNTIY
j_call: TRBJ2-7; v_call: TRBV3-1/TRBV3-2; cdr3_aa: ASSLSGTGSYEQY
j_call: TRBJ2-1; v_call: TRBV3-1/TRBV3-2; cdr3_aa: ASSQEINRRQQDNEQF
j_call: TRBJ2-1; v_call: TRBV20-1; cdr3_aa: SAGGTSGGFSYNEQF
j_call: TRBJ2-5; v_call: TRBV6-6; cdr3_aa: ASSLQLQETQY
j_call: TRBJ2-7; v_call: TRBV7-6; cdr3_aa: ASRKGRGGAYEQY
j_call: TRBJ2-2; v_call: TRBV5-1; cdr3_aa: ASRRSGTGNTGELF
j_call: TRBJ1-1; v_call: TRBV7-3; cdr3_aa: ASSPLQGAGTEAF
j_call: TRBJ1-1; v_call: TRBV19; cdr3_aa: ASSMGPMNTEAF
j_call: TRBJ2-3; v_call: TRBV7-2; cdr3_aa: ASSLFLAGGADTQY
j_call: TRBJ1-6; v_call: TRBV28; cdr3_aa: ASRTGQYNSPLH
j_call: TRBJ1-5; v_call: TRBV18; cdr3_aa: ASSPGQGASDQPQH
j_call: TRBJ1-5; v_call: TRBV7-9; cdr3_aa: ASSLGQGLNPQH
j_call: TRBJ2-3; v_call: TRBV6-5; cdr3_aa: ASSPGHSSTDTQY
j_call: TRBJ2-2; v_call: TRBV14; cdr3_aa: ASSQVHWNTGELF
j_call: TRBJ1-1; v_call: TRBV5-6; cdr3_aa: ASSLVTTPNTEAF
j_call: TRBJ2-1; v_call: TRBV18; cdr3_aa: ASSPLMQDNEQF
j_call: TRBJ1-1; v_call: TRBV28; cdr3_aa: ASSSSTAMNTEAF
j_call: TRBJ1-1; v_call: TRBV12-3/TRBV12-4; cdr3_aa: ASSLGRNTEAF
j_call: TRBJ1-1; v_call: TRBV7-2; cdr3_aa: ASSFPTSGTEAF
j_call: TRBJ2-3; v_call: TRBV7-3; cdr3_aa: ASSLRLDWADTQY
j_call: TRBJ1-2; v_call: TRBV28; cdr3_aa: ASRTQGARGYT
j_call: TRBJ1-3; v_call: TRBV25-1; cdr3_aa: ASSESRGALGNTIY
j_call: TRBJ1-2; v_call: TRBV12-3/TRBV12-4; cdr3_aa: ASSFRQGAA
j_call: TRBJ2-2; v_call: TRBV4-2; cdr3_aa: ASSQPPGLGGTGELF
j_call: TRBJ2-3; v_call: TRBV2; cdr3_aa: ASAGRGDTGDTQY